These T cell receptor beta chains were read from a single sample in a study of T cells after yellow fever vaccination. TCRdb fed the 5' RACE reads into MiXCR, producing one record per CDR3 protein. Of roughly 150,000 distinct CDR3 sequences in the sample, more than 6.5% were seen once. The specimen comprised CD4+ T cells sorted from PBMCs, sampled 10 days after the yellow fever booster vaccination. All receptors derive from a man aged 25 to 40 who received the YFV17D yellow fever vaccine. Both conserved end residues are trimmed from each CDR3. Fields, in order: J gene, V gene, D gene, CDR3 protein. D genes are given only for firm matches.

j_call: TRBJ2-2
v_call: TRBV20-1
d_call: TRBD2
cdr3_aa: SARERRELGELF

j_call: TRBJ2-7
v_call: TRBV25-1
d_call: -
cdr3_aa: ASSGWPRDGYEQY

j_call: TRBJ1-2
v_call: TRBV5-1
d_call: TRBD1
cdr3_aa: ASSLGAQGSYGYT

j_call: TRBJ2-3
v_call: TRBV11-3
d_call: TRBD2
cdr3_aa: ASSLAAGGPWDTQY

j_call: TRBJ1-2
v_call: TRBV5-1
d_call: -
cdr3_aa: ASSRDWNLYGYT

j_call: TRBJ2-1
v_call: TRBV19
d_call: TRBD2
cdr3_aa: ASSIVGRVWDEQF

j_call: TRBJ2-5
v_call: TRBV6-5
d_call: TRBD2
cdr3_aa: ASSYSSLAGLQETQY

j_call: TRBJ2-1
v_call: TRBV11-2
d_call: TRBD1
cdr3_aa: ASSSLGDSLF

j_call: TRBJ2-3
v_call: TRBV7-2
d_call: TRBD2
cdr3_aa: ASSPLAGITYTQY

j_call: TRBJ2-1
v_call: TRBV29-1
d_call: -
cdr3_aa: SVVELNDEQF

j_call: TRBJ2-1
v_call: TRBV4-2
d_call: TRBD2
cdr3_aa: ASSRGTSGLGTGTSEQF